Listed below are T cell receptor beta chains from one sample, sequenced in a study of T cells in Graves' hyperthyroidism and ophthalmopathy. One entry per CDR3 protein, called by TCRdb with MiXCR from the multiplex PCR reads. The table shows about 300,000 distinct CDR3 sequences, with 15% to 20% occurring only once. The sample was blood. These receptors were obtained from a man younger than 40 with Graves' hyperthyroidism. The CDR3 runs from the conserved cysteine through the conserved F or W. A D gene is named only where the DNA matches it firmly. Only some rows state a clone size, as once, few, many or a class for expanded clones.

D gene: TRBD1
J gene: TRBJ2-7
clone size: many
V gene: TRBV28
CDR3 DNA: TGTGCCAGCAGTGGGACAGGCCCTTCTATCTCCTACGAGCAGTACTTC
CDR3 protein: CASSGTGPSISYEQYF

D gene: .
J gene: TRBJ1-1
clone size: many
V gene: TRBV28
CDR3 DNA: TGTGCCAGCCAGGAGGGCTTTTCCCAAGCTTTCTTT
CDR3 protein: CASQEGFSQAFF

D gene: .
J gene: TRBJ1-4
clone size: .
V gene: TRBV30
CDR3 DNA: TGTGCCTGGACCCCATGGACAGACCGTAATGAAAAACTGTTTTTT
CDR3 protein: CAWTPWTDRNEKLFF

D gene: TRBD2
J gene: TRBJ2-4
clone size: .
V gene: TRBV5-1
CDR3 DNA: TGCGCCAGCAGCTTGGAGACTAGCGGGAGAGCCAAAAACATTCAGTACTTC
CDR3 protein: CASSLETSGRAKNIQYF

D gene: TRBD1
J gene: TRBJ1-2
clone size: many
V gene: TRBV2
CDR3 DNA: TGTGCCAGCAGTGCAATGAGGGACAGGGTTGCCGGCTACACCTTC
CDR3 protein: CASSAMRDRVAGYTF

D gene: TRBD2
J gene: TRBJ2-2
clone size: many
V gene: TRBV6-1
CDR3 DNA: TGTGCCAGCAGTGGAGAACCGCTAGCGGGAGGGCTTACCGGGGAGCTGTTTTTT
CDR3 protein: CASSGEPLAGGLTGELFF

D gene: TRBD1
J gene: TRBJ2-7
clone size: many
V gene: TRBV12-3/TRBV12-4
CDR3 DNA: TGTGCCAGCAGTTTAGGGGACAGGGGGCTCGGATTCTCCTACGAGCAGTACTTC
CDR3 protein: CASSLGDRGLGFSYEQYF

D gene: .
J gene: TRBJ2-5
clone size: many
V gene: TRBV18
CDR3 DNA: TGTGCCAGCTCACATCTTGAACAGGCCGAAGAGACCCAGTACTTC
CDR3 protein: CASSHLEQAEETQYF

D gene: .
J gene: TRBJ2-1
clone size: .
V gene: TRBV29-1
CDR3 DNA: TGCAGCGTTGACAACATTCCATACAATGAGCAGTTCTTC
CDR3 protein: CSVDNIPYNEQFF

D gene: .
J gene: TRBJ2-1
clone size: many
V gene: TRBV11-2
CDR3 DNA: TGTGCCAGCAGCTTAGGCTGGTACAATGAGCAGTTCTTC
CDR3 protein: CASSLGWYNEQFF

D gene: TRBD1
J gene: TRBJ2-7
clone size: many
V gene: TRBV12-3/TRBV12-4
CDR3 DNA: TGTGCCAGCAGCCCCAGACAGGGTGGGGAGCAGTACTTC
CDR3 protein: CASSPRQGGEQYF

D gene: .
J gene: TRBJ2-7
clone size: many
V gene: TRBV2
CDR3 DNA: TGTGCCAGCAGCGGACCCGGGACTCCAGGCTACGAGCAGTACTTC
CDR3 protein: CASSGPGTPGYEQYF

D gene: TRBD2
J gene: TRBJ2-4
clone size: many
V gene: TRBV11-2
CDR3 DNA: TGTGCCAGCAGCTTCCGGCTAGCGGGGTACCTAGCCAAAAACATTCAGTACTTC
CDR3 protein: CASSFRLAGYLAKNIQYF

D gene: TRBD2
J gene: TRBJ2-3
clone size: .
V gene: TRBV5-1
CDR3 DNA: TGCGCCAGCAGCTACCCCAGCGGGAAAGCGCAGTATTTT
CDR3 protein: CASSYPSGKAQYF

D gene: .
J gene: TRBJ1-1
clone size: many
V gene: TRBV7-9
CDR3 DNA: TGTGCCAGCAGCTTACAGGACCGTTTAAACACTGAAGCTTTCTTT
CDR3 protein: CASSLQDRLNTEAFF

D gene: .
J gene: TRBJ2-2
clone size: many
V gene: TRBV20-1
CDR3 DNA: TGCAGTGCTGGGCTAGCGATTAACACCGGGGAGCTGTTTTTT
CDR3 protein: CSAGLAINTGELFF

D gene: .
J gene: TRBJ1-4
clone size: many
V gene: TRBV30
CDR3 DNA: TGTGCCTGGAGTGAAAGGGGAAAACTGTTTTTT
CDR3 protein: CAWSERGKLFF

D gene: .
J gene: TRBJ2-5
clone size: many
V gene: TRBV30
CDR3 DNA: TGTGCCTGGAGTGTTAGCCCAGAGACCCAGTACTTC
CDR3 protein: CAWSVSPETQYF

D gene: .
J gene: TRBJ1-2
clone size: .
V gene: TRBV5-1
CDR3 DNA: TGCGCCAGCAGCCTCTACAAGGGAGGCAGTGATGGCTACACCTTC
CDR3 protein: CASSLYKGGSDGYTF

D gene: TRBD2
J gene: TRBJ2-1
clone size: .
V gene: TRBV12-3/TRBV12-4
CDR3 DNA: TGTGCCAGCAGTATAACCGGGACTAGCGCTTACAATGAGCAGTTCTTC
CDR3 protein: CASSITGTSAYNEQFF

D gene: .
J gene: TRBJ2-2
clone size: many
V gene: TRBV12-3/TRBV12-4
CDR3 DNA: TGTGCCACCACGCCCGGGACCGGGGAGCTGTTTTTT
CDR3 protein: CATTPGTGELFF

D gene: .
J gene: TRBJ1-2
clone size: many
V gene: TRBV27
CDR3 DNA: TGTGCCAGCAGTTTAAGGTTGGGAGGATATGGCTACACCTTC
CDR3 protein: CASSLRLGGYGYTF

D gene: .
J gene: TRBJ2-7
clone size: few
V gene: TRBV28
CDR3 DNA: TGTGCCAGCAGTTTAAATACGGTATCCTACGAGCAGTACTTC
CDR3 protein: CASSLNTVSYEQYF

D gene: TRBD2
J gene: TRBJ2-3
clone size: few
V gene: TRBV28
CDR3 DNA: TGTGCCAGCAGTCAAGGGACTAGCGGGAGACCGGCAGATACGCAGTATTTT
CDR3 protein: CASSQGTSGRPADTQYF

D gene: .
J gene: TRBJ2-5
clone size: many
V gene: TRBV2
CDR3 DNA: TGTGCCAGCTCCCCGGGGAGGAACCTCCAAGAGACCCAGTACTTC
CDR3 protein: CASSPGRNLQETQYF

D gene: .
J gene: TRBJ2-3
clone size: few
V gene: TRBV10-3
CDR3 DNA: TGTGCCATCAGTGAGACAGGGAAGCGGACAGATACGCAGTATTTT
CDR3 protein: CAISETGKRTDTQYF

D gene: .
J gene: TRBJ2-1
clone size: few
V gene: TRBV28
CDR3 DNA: TGTGCCAGGGACTTTACCTCCTACAATGAGCAGTTCTTC
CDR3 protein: CARDFTSYNEQFF

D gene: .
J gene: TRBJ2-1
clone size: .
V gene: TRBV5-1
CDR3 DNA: TGCGCCAGCAGCTTGGCCCCCAGACGTCTTTGGCCGTACGAGCAGTTCTTC
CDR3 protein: CASSLAPRRLWPYEQFF

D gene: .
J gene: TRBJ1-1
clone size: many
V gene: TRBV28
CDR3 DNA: TGTGCCAGCAGTCCCTGGCGAGGCGGGAACACTGAAGCTTTCTTT
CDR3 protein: CASSPWRGGNTEAFF

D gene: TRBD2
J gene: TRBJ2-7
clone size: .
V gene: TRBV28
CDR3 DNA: TGTGCCAGCAAGGGACTAGCGGGAAACTCCTACGAGCAGTACTTC
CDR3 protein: CASKGLAGNSYEQYF

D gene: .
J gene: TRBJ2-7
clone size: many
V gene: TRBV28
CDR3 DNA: TGTGCCAGCAGTTTTCCCCCCCAACTAGTTCCCTCCTACGAGCAGTACTTC
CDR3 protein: CASSFPPQLVPSYEQYF

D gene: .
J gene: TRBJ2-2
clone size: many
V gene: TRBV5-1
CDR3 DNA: TGCGCCAGCAGCTTGGATCATCCGAACACCGGGGAGCTGTTTTTT
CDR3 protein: CASSLDHPNTGELFF

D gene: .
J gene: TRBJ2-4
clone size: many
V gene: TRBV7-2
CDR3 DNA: TGTGCCAGCAGCCGGTGGGCTGGGGTAGACATTCAGTACTTC
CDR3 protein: CASSRWAGVDIQYF

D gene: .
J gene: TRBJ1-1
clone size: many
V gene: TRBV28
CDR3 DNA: TGTGCCAGCAGTTCCCCCTCTGAGACTGAAGCTTTCTTT
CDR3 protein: CASSSPSETEAFF

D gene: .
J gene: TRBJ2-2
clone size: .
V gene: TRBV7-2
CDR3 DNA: TGTGCCAGCAGTGCACTGTCCGGAGGAACCAACACCGGGGAGCTGTTTTTT
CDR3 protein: CASSALSGGTNTGELFF

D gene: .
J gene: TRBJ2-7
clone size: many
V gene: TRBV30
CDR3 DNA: TGTGCCTGGAGCTCGCAGGGCACCTACGAGCAGTACTTC
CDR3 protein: CAWSSQGTYEQYF

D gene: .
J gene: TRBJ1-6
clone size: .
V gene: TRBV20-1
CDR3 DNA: TGCAGTGCCATACAGATGAGGAATTCACCCCTCCACTTT
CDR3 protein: CSAIQMRNSPLHF

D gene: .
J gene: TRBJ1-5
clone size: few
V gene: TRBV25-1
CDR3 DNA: TGTGCCAGCAGTGAATTAGGGGGATATCAGCCCCAGCATTTT
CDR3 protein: CASSELGGYQPQHF

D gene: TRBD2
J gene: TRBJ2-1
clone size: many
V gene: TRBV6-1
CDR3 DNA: TGTGCCAGCAATCCGAGAGGGGCGGGAGTTTACGATGAGCAGTTCTTC
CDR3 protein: CASNPRGAGVYDEQFF

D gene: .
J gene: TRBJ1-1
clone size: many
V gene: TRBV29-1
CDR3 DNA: TGCAGCGTTGTGAGGGACCTGAACACTGAAGCTTTCTTT
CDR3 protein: CSVVRDLNTEAFF

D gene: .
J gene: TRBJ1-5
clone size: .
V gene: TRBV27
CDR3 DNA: TGTGCCAGCATATGGGATCAGCCCCAGCATTTT
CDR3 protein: CASIWDQPQHF

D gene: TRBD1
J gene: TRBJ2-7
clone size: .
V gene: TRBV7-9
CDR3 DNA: TGTGCCAGCAGCCCCAGGGGGACAGGTCTCGCCGAGCAGTACTTC
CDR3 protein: CASSPRGTGLAEQYF

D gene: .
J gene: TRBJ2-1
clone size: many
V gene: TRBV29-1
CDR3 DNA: TGCAGCGTTGAGGGGGTATCGGGGAGGGGGGTAAATGAGCAGTTCTTC
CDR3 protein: CSVEGVSGRGVNEQFF

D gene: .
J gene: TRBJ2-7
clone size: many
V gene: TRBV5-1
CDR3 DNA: TGCGCCAGCAGCCAATCTTCCGGGACCACCGGAGGGGAGCAGTACTTC
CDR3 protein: CASSQSSGTTGGEQYF

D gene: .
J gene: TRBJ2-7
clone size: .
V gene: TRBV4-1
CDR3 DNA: TGCGCCAGCAGCCACCCTCTAAGCGCCCGCTCCTACGAGCAGTACTTC
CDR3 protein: CASSHPLSARSYEQYF

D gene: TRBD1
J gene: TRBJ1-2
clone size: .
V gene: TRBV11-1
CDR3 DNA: TGTGCCAGCACCCAGACAGGGTCCAACTATGGCTACACCTTC
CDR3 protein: CASTQTGSNYGYTF

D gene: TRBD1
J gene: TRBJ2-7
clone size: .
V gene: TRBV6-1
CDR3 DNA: TGCGCCAGCAGCCGGACAGGGCCGACTACCTCCTACGAGCAGTACTTC
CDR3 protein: CASSRTGPTTSYEQYF

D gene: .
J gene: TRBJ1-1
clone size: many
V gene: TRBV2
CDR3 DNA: TGTGCCAGCGGCAAAGAGTCCCTTGAAGCTTTCTTT
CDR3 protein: CASGKESLEAFF